A single TCR beta chain is shown here with its context. Its antigen is still unknown. The trim removed 6 bases at V and 5 bases at J, leaving 8 bases unmatched. Germline V CDR1 and CDR2: MNHNY, SVGAGI (reference sequence). There are 14 residues in the CDR3. These data are taken from a study of glioma-infiltrating T cells after dendritic cell vaccination. Study overall: Monocyte-derived dendritic cells, cultured 6 to 7 days with IL-4 and GM-CSF, were pulsed with autologous tumor lysate. Patients received three intradermal dendritic cell vaccine injections at biweekly intervals. Study-wide findings and caveats: Only a small number of patients had complete blood and tumor samples. Higher pretreatment TIL content predicted longer progression-free time and survival.

TCRdb keeps only in-frame clones here, not all; method: immunoSEQ multiplex PCR. The table shows fewer than 75,000 clones, with about four fifths occurring only once. The sequence derives from a human donor with glioblastoma. Sequenced here: blood, sampled before dendritic cell vaccination. This chain uses TRBV6-6 with TRBJ1-1; 8 bases map to TRBD1. CDR3 in DNA: TGTGCCAGCAGCCCGACAGGGGCGGAGACTGAAGCTTTCTTT. Translated: CASSPTGAETEAFF.